Below are 24 T cell receptor beta chains sequenced from a single sample in a study of blood T cell repertoires in COVID-19. Clones were read by immunoSEQ multiplex PCR, and TCRdb kept only the in-frame ones, dropping some. The data show around 260,000 clones, approximately 83% seen once. Sequencing was done on a sample of PBMCs or T cells enriched from blood (not recorded which). The receptors were gathered from a woman in her twenties or thirties who had recovered from COVID-19.

This chain connects TRBV18 to TRBJ2-7; D not resolved. The length of the CDR3 is 14 residues. V lost 6 bases and J lost 2, with 14 bases in between. Per germline, CDR1 KGHSH and CDR2 LQKENI. The CDR3 DNA is TGTGCCAGCTCCCGGCAACCCAGGACCTACGAGCAGTACTTC. Its protein product is CASSRQPRTYEQYF. The complete variable domain, with remaining parts taken from reference TRBV18 and TRBJ2-7, reads NAGVMQNPRHLVRRRGQEARLRCSPMKGHSHVYWYRQLPEEGLKFMVYLQKENIIDESGMPKERFSAEFPKEGPSILRIQQVVRGDSAAYFCASSRQPRTYEQYFGPGTRLTVT.

This chain connects TRBV28 to TRBJ1-1, with D maybe TRBD1 (6 bases). The CDR3 contains 15 residues. In germline, CDR1 is MDHEN, CDR2 SYDVKM. V lost 3 bases, J lost 3 bases, and 14 bases lay in between. The CDR3 DNA follows: TGTGCCAGCAGTTTGACCCTCGGACAGCACACTGAAGCTTTCTTT. Amino acids: CASSLTLGQHTEAFF. Based on the CDR3 plus reference TRBV28 and TRBJ1-1, the full variable domain is DVKVTQSSRYLVKRTGEKVFLECVQDMDHENMFWYRQDPGLGLRLIYFSYDVKMKEKGDIPEGYSVSREKKERFSLILESASTNQTSMYLCASSLTLGQHTEAFFGQGTRLTVV.

V gene TRBV7-9 combines with J gene TRBJ2-3; weak D call: TRBD2 (6 bases). V gave up 5 bases and J gave up 3 bases, with 15 bases separating them. Germline assignment: CDR1 SEHNR and CDR2 FQNEAQ (reference sequence). The CDR3 contains 15 residues. The DNA for the CDR3 is TGTGCCAGCAGCATAAGACTAGAGTCGACAGATACGCAGTATTTT. This encodes CASSIRLESTDTQYF.

The chain couples TRBV27 to TRBJ1-1, with 8 bases that match TRBD1. The CDR3 contains 16 residues. The V and J ends lost 2 bases and 4 bases, in that order; junction bases with no gene match: 9. Germline loops: CDR1 MNHEY, CDR2 SMNVEV (reference sequence). The CDR3 here is CASSLIGAGGLTEAFF. DNA of the CDR3: TGTGCCAGCAGTTTAATTGGGGCAGGGGGCCTCACTGAAGCTTTCTTT.

This clone was observed once. V gene TRBV6-1 combines with J gene TRBJ1-1; possible D gene TRBD1, 6 bases. The CDR3 has 15 amino acids. Trimming cost V 2 bases and J 0 bases, with 10 bases left between them. Germline CDR1 is MNHNS and CDR2 is SASEGT. CDR3 sequence (DNA): TGTGCCAGCAGTGAATTCAGGACAGTGAACACTGAAGCTTTCTTT. Amino acid sequence: CASSEFRTVNTEAFF.

The chain carries TRBV7-9 and TRBJ2-1; 14 bases match TRBD2. J was trimmed by 8 bases and V by 5 bases; bases with no gene match: 5. CDR3 length: 15 residues. Germline V gene sequence: CDR1 SEHNR, CDR2 FQNEAQ (reference sequence). CDR3 DNA sequence: TGTGCCAGCAGCCAGACTAGCGGGGGGGTAGATGAGCAGTTCTTC. It is translated as CASSQTSGGVDEQFF.

This chain uses TRBV5-1 with TRBJ1-1, with D perhaps matching TRBD1 (5 bases). CDR3 length equals 15 residues. Looked up from germline, CDR1 is SGHRS and CDR2 is YFSETQ. Trimming pared 2 bases from V and 2 bases from J, leaving 13 bases between. The CDR3 reads CASSLSVTENTEAFF. In DNA form, the CDR3 reads TGCGCCAGCAGCTTATCAGTGACAGAAAACACTGAAGCTTTCTTT.

V gene TRBV7-9 combines with J gene TRBJ1-2, with D possibly TRBD1 on 5 matching bases. Germline V gene data show CDR1 as SEHNR and CDR2 as FQNEAQ (reference sequence). This CDR3 has 14 residues. V was clipped by 1 base and J by 6 bases, with 12 bases between them. The chain's CDR3 is CASSLVGGVNGYTF. CDR3 sequence (DNA): TGTGCCAGCAGCTTAGTCGGGGGGGTGAATGGCTACACCTTC.

The chain combines TRBV3-1 (or the pseudogene TRBV3-2) with TRBJ2-1; D call uncertain. CDR3 length: 15 amino acids. The V end was cut by 0 bases, the J end by 5 bases, with 11 bases between. Germline V CDR1 and CDR2: LGHDT, YNNKEL (reference sequence). The CDR3 DNA reads as TGTGCCAGCAGCCAAGATCACCGAGAAAACAATGAGCAGTTCTTC. It specifies CASSQDHRENNEQFF.

The V call is TRBV9, the J call TRBJ2-1; 11 nucleotides match TRBD2. This CDR3 is 17 amino acids long. The germline gives CDR1 SGDLS, CDR2 YYNGEE. Trimming removed 3 bases from V and 5 bases from J; junction bases left unmatched: 10. The CDR3: CASSAPSGTSGDNEQFF. The CDR3, as DNA: TGTGCCAGCAGCGCCCCCTCCGGGACTAGCGGCGACAATGAGCAGTTCTTC.

V is TRBV10-3 and J is TRBJ2-1; TRBD2 matches at 7 bases. The CDR3 is 15 residues long. Trimming removed 6 bases from V and 1 base from J; junction bases left unmatched: 6. Germline CDR1 and CDR2: ENHRY and SYGVKD. The CDR3 DNA reads as TGTGCCATCAGGGATGGGGGGGGTTCCTACAATGAGCAGTTCTTC. Its protein is CAIRDGGGSYNEQFF.

The rearrangement uses TRBV7-4 and TRBJ1-5; D gene ambiguous. Germline V lookup: CDR1 SGHVT, CDR2 SQSDAQ. V was cut by 7 bases and J by 6 bases, with 19 bases left in between. The CDR3 length is 15 residues. CDR3 amino acids: CASNTAYKGGQPQHF. CDR3 in DNA: TGTGCCAGCAACACCGCGTATAAAGGCGGTCAGCCCCAGCATTTT.

This CDR3 reads CASSPAANRQGYEQYF. The CDR3 bases are TGTGCCAGCTCACCGGCGGCCAACCGCCAGGGTTACGAGCAGTACTTC. The V gene is TRBV18, the J gene TRBJ2-7, with TRBD1 as a possible D gene (5 bases). Trimming cost V 3 bases and J 4 bases, with 19 bases left between them. Germline assignment: CDR1 KGHSH and CDR2 LQKENI. The CDR3 covers 16 residues.

The genes are TRBV6-5 and TRBJ2-7; tentatively, D is TRBD1 (6 bases). The CDR3 is made up of 15 amino acids. The germline V gene encodes CDR1 MNHEY and CDR2 SVGAGI. V gave up 5 bases and J gave up 7 bases, with 21 bases separating them. The CDR3 sequence: CASSLNRDKLREQYF. The CDR3 region has the DNA TGTGCCAGCAGTCTAAATAGGGACAAACTACGGGAGCAGTACTTC.

The V and J genes are TRBV7-2 and TRBJ1-1; D uncertain. In germline, CDR1 is SGHTA, CDR2 FQGNSA. The germline V and J ends were trimmed by 8 bases and 7 bases, with 5 bases remaining between them. CDR3 size: 9 residues. CDR3 protein: CASGGEAFF. The CDR3 bases are TGTGCCAGCGGAGGTGAAGCTTTCTTT.

The chain combines TRBV5-4 with TRBJ2-7, with D possibly matching TRBD1 (6 bases). Germline V CDR1 and CDR2: SGHNT, YYREEE (reference sequence). Trimming pared 0 bases from V and 3 bases from J, leaving 7 bases between. There are 13 residues in the CDR3. As DNA, the CDR3 is TGTGCCAGCAGCTTGGGGGACAACTACGAGCAGTACTTC. Encoded protein: CASSLGDNYEQYF.

There are a few counts of this clone. V is TRBV2 and J is TRBJ1-1; 7 nucleotides align to TRBD1. V was clipped by 6 bases and J by 1 base; unmatched bases: 2. The CDR3 loop spans 13 amino acids. Per germline, CDR1 SNHLY and CDR2 FYNNEI. The DNA for the CDR3 is TGTGCCAGCAGGAGGGGGCAGAACACTGAAGCTTTCTTT. It codes for CASRRGQNTEAFF.

This chain connects TRBV30 to TRBJ1-1; D unresolved. Trimming removed 3 bases at V and 10 bases at J, with 12 bases between. Germline CDR1 GTSNPN, CDR2 SVGIG (reference sequence). The CDR3 has 11 amino acids. CDR3 nucleotides: TGTGCCTGGAGAGTGCAAAGCTTAGCTTTCTTT. Translation: CAWRVQSLAFF.

The rearrangement links TRBV11-1 to TRBJ2-7, with TRBD1 matching over 8 bases. CDR3 size: 16 residues. Per the germline V gene, CDR1 is SGHAT and CDR2 is FQDESV (reference sequence). J gave up 6 bases and V 3 bases, and 13 bases lay outside the gene matches. CDR3 amino acids: CASSLRGPTGVGEQYF. DNA of the CDR3: TGTGCCAGCAGCTTGCGTGGACCGACAGGGGTAGGCGAGCAGTACTTC.

The V and J genes are TRBV19 and TRBJ2-7; D call uncertain. This CDR3 has 12 amino acids. Germline lookup yields CDR1 LNHDA and CDR2 SQIVND (reference sequence). Trimming took off 2 bases at V and 7 bases at J, with 9 bases between the two ends. The CDR3, as DNA: TGTGCCAGTAGTATACAGGCAGGTGAGCAGTACTTC. As protein: CASSIQAGEQYF.

The chain links TRBV9 to TRBJ2-1; tentative D call: TRBD1 (5 bases). Germline CDR1 and CDR2: SGDLS and YYNGEE. V was cut by 2 bases and J by 3 bases, with 9 bases left in between. This CDR3 has 14 residues. The CDR3 DNA reads TGTGCCAGCAGCGTGCACCAGGGCTACAATGAGCAGTTCTTC. Protein: CASSVHQGYNEQFF. Drawing the rest from reference TRBV9 and TRBJ2-1, the complete variable domain is DSGVTQTPKHLITATGQRVTLRCSPRSGDLSVYWYQQSLDQGLQFLIQYYNGEERAKGNILERFSAQQFPDLHSELNLSSLELGDSALYFCASSVHQGYNEQFFGPGTRLTVL.

The chain links TRBV12-3 or TRBV12-4 to TRBJ1-5; TRBD1 might be the D (6 bases). V was shortened by 9 bases and J by 7 bases, with 13 bases between the two germline ends. This CDR3 has 12 amino acids. CDR3 loop: CASAGGGQPQHF. CDR3 DNA: TGTGCCAGTGCGGGAGGGGGACAGCCCCAGCATTTT.

The genes are TRBV3-1 (or the pseudogene TRBV3-2) and TRBJ2-3; 11 nucleotides agree with TRBD2. The germline CDR1 and CDR2 sequences are LGHDT and YNNKEL (reference sequence). The V and J ends lost 1 base and 3 bases, in that order; junction bases with no gene match: 9. This CDR3 comprises 18 residues. Here the CDR3 DNA reads TGTGCCAGCAGCCAAGGATCACTAGCGGGGGCCGTTACAGATACGCAGTATTTT. This sequence encodes CASSQGSLAGAVTDTQYF.

The chain employs TRBV11-2 and TRBJ1-1; D is possibly TRBD1 (6 bases). Germline CDR1 and CDR2: SGHAT and FQNNGV. The V gene lost 3 bases and the J gene lost 6 bases, with 14 bases spanning the gap. This CDR3 has 14 residues. In nucleotides, the CDR3 is TGTGCCAGCAGCTTGTTGATCCAGGGGTCTGAAGCTTTCTTT. The encoded protein is CASSLLIQGSEAFF.